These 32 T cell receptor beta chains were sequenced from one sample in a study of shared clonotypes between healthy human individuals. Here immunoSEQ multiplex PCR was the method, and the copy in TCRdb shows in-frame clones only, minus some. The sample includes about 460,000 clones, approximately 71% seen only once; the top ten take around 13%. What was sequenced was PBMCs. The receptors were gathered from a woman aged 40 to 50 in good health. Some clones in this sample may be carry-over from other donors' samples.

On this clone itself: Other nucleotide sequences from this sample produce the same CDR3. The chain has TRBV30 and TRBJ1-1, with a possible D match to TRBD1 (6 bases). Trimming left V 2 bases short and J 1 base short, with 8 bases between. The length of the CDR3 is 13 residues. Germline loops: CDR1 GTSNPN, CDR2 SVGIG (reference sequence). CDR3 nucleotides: TGTGCCTGGAGTAGGGGGAGGAACACTGAAGCTTTCTTT. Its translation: CAWSRGRNTEAFF.

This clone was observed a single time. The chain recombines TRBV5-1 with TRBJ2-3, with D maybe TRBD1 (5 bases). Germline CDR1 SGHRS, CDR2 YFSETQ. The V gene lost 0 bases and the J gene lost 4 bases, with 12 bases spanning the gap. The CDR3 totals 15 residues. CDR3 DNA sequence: TGCGCCAGCAGCTTGGAGGGGAATCAGGCAGATACGCAGTATTTT. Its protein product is CASSLEGNQADTQYF.

The CDR3 bases are TGTGCCAGCAGTTTCGGACGCGTGTACAATGAGCAGTTCTTC. This translates into CASSFGRVYNEQFF. The chain employs TRBV27 and TRBJ2-1; D gene unclear. This CDR3 comprises 14 residues. The V gene's germline CDR1 is MNHEY and CDR2 SMNVEV (reference sequence). Trimming left V 3 bases short and J 4 bases short, with 10 bases between.

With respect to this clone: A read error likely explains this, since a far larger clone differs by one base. CDR3: CASSGGLGSQPKHF. The DNA for the CDR3 is TGTGCCAGCAGTGGGGGGTTGGGAAGTCAGCCCAAGCATTTT. V and J are TRBV2 and TRBJ1-5; D might be TRBD1 (5 bases). Germline V CDR1 and CDR2: SNHLY, FYNNEI. The CDR3 length is 14 residues.

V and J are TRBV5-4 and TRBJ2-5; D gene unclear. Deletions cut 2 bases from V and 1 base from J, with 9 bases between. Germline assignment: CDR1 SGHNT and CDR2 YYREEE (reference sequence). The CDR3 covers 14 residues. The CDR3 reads CASSFGQTQETQYF. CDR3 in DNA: TGTGCCAGCAGCTTTGGTCAGACCCAAGAGACCCAGTACTTC. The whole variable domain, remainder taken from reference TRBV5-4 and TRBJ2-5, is ETGVTQSPTHLIKTRGQQVTLRCSSQSGHNTVSWYQQALGQGPQFIFQYYREEENGRGNFPPRFSGLQFPNYSSELNVNALELDDSALYLCASSFGQTQETQYFGPGTRLLVL.

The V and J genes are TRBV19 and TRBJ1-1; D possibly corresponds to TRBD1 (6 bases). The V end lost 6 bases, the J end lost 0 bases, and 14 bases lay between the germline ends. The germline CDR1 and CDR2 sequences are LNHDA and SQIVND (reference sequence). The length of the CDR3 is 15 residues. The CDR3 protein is CASRGIQGMNTEAFF. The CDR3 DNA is TGTGCCAGTAGAGGCATTCAGGGGATGAACACTGAAGCTTTCTTT.

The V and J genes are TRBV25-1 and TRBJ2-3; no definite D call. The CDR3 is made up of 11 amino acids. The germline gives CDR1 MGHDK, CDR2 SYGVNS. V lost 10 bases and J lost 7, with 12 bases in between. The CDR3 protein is CAITQSHTQYF. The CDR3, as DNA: TGTGCCATCACGCAGTCGCATACGCAGTATTTT.

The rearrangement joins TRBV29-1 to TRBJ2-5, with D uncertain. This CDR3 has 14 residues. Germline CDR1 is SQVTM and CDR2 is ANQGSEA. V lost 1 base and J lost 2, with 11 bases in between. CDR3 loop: CSVEVRSRQETQYF. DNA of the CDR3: TGCAGCGTTGAAGTAAGGTCGCGGCAAGAGACCCAGTACTTC.

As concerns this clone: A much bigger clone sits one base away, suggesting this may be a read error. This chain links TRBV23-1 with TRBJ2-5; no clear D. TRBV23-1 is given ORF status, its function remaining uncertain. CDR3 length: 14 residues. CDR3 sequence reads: CASSQSGYQEAQYF. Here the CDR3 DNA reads TGCGCCAGCAGTCAATCAGGGTACCAAGAGGCCCAGTACTTC.

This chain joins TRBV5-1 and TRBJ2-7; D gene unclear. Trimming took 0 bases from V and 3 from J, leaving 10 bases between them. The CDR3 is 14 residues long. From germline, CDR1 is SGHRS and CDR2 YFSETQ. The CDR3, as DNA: TGCGCCAGCAGCTTGGAGGCCAGCTACTACGAGCAGTACTTC. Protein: CASSLEASYYEQYF.

The CDR3 sequence is CASSPTRVNEQFF. In DNA form, the CDR3 reads TGTGCCAGCAGCCCCACCCGGGTCAATGAGCAGTTCTTC. The chain has TRBV7-2 and TRBJ2-1; D is unresolved. Germline CDR1 is SGHTA and CDR2 is FQGNSA. This CDR3 contains 13 residues. Trimming pared 5 bases from V and 6 bases from J, leaving 11 bases between. The entire variable domain, with the rest obtained from reference TRBV7-2 and TRBJ2-1, is as follows: GAGVSQSPSNKVTEKGKDVELRCDPISGHTALYWYRQSLGQGLEFLIYFQGNSAPDKSGLPSDRFSAERTGGSVSTLTIQRTQQEDSAVYLCASSPTRVNEQFFGPGTRLTVL.

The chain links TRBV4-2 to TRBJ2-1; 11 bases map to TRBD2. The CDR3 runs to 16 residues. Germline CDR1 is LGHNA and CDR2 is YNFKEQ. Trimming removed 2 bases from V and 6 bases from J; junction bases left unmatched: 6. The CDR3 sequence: CASSQHSGRGSNEQFF. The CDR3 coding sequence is TGTGCCAGCAGCCAACATAGCGGGAGGGGTAGCAATGAGCAGTTCTTC.

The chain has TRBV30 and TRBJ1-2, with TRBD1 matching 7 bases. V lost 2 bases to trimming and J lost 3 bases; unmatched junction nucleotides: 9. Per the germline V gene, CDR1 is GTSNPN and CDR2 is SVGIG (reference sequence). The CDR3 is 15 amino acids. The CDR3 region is CAWSPRYRGDYGYTF. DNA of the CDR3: TGTGCCTGGAGTCCAAGGTACAGGGGTGACTATGGCTACACCTTC.

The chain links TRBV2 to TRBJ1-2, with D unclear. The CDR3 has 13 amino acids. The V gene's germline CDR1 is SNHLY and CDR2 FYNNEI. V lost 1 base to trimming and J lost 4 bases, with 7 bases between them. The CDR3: CASSEGQSYGYTF. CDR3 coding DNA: TGTGCCAGCAGTGAAGGGCAGAGCTATGGCTACACCTTC.

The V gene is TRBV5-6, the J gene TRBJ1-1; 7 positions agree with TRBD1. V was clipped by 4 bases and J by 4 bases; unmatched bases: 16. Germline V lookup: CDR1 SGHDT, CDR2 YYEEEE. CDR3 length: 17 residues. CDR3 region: CASSLIRQGRFSTEAFF. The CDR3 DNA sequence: TGTGCCAGCAGCCTAATTCGACAGGGCCGGTTCAGCACTGAAGCTTTCTTT.

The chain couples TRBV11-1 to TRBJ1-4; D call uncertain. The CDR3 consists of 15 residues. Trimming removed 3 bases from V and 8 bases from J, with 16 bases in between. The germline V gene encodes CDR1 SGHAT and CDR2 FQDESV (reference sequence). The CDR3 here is CASSFGNEGEEKLFF. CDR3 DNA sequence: TGTGCCAGCAGCTTTGGGAACGAGGGAGAAGAAAAACTGTTTTTT.

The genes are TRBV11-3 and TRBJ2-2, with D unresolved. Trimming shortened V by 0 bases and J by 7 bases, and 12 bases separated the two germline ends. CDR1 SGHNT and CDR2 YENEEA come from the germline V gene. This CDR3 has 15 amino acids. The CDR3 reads CASSLDSGVNGELFF. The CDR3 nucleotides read TGTGCCAGCAGCTTAGACTCTGGGGTGAACGGGGAGCTGTTTTTT. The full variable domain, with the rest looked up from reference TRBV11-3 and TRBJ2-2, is EAGVVQSPRYKIIEKKQPVAFWCNPISGHNTLYWYLQNLGQGPELLIRYENEEAVDDSQLPKDRFSAERLKGVDSTLKIQPAELGDSAVYLCASSLDSGVNGELFFGEGSRLTVL.

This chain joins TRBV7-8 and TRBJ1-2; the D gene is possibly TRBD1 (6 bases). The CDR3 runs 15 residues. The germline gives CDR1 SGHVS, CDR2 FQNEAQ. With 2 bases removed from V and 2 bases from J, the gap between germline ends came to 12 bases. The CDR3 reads CASSLSRTANYGYTF. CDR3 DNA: TGTGCCAGCAGCTTATCGCGGACAGCAAACTATGGCTACACCTTC.

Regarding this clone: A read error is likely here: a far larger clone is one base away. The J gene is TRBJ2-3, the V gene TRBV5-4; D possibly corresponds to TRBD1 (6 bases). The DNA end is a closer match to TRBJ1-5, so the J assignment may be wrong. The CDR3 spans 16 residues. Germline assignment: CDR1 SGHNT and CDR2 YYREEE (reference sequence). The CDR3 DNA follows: TGTGCCAGCAGGCGGACTAGCGGGGGCCCCGGAGATACGCAGCATTTT. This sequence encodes CASRRTSGGPGDTQHF.

CDR3 coding DNA: TGCGCCAGCAGCCCGGGGACAGGACGCGACAATGAGCAGTTCTTC. It yields the protein CASSPGTGRDNEQFF. The chain carries TRBV5-1 and TRBJ2-1, with TRBD1 identical over 8 bases. With 4 bases clipped from V and 5 bases from J, the junction kept 8 bases outside the gene matches. This CDR3 is 15 amino acids long. In germline, CDR1 is SGHRS, CDR2 YFSETQ.

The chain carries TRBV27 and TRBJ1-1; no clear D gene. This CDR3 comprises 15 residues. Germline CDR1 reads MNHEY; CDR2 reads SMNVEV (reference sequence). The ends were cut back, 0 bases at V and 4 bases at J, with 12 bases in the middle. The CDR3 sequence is CASSLSAARGTEAFF. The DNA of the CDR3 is TGTGCCAGCAGTTTATCAGCAGCTCGGGGCACTGAAGCTTTCTTT.

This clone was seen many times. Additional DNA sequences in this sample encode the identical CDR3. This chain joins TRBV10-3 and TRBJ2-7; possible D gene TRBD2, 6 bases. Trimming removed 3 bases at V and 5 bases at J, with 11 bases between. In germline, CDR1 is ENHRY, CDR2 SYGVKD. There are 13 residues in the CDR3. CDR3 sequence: CAISDGREDEQYF. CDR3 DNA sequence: TGTGCCATCAGTGACGGCAGGGAGGACGAGCAGTACTTC.

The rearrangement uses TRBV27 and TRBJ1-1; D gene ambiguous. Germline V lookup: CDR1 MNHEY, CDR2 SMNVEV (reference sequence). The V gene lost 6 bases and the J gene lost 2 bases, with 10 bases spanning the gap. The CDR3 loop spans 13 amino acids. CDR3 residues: CASSFAGNTEAFF. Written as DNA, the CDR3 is TGTGCCAGCAGCTTCGCCGGAAACACTGAAGCTTTCTTT.

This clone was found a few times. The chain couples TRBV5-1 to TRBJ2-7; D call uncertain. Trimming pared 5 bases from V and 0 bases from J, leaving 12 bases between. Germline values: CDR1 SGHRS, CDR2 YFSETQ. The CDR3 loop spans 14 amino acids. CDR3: CASRIGMSSYEQYF. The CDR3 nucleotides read TGCGCCAGCAGGATCGGTATGAGCTCCTACGAGCAGTACTTC.

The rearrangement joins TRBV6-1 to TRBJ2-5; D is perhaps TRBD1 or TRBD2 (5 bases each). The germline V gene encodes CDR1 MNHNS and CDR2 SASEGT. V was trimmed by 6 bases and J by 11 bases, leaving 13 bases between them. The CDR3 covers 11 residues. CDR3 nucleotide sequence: TGTGCCAGCAGGGGGCCGGGGAAGCAGTACTTC. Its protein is CASRGPGKQYF.

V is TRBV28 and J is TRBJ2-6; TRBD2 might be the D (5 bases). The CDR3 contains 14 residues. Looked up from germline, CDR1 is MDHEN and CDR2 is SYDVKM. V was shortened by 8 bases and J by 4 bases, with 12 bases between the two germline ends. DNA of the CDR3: TGTGCCAGCGAAGGAGCGGCCGGGGCCAACGTCCTGACTTTC. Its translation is CASEGAAGANVLTF.

The CDR3 is CASSRGGLGNQPQHF. The CDR3 DNA sequence: TGTGCCAGCAGCCGGGGGGGGCTTGGCAATCAGCCCCAGCATTTT. The rearrangement joins TRBV9 to TRBJ1-5, with D possibly TRBD1 on 6 matching bases. V was cut by 4 bases and J by 2 bases, with 13 bases left in between. Germline CDR1 and CDR2: SGDLS and YYNGEE. The CDR3 runs 15 residues.

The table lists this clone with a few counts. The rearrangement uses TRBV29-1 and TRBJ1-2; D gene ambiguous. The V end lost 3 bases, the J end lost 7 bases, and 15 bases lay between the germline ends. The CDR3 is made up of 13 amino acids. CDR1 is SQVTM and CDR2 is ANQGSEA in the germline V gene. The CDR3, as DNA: TGCAGCGTTGAGCGGCAGGTGGTAGGTGGCTACACCTTC. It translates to CSVERQVVGGYTF.

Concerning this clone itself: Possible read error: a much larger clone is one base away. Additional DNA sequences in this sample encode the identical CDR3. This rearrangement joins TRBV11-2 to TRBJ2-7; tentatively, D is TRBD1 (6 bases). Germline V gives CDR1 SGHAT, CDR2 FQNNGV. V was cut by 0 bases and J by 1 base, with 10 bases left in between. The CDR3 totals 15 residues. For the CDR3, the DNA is TGTGCCAGCAGCTTAGATTCTACAGGGTCCTACGAGCAGTACTTC. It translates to CASSLDSTGSYEQYF.

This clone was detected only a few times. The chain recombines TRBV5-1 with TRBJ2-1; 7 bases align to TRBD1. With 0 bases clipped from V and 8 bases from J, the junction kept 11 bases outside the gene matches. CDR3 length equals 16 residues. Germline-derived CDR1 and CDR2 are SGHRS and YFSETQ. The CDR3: CASSLDPSTGTDEQFF. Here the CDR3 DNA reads TGCGCCAGCAGCTTGGACCCCTCGACAGGGACCGATGAGCAGTTCTTC. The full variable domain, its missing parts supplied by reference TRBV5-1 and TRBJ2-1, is KAGVTQTPRYLIKTRGQQVTLSCSPISGHRSVSWYQQTPGQGLQFLFEYFSETQRNKGNFPGRFSGRQFSNSRSEMNVSTLELGDSALYLCASSLDPSTGTDEQFFGPGTRLTVL.

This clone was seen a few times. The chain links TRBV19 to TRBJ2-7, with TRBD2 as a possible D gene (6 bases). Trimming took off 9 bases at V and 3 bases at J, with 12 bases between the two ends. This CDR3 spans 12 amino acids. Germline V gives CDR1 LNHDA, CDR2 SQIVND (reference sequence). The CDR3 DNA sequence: TGTGCCAGGTCATTGGAGGGCTACGAGCAGTACTTC. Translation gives CARSLEGYEQYF.

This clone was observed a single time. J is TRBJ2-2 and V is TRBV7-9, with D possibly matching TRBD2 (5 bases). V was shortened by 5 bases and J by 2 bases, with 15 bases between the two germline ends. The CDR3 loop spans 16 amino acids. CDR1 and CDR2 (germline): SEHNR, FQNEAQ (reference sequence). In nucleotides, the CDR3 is TGTGCCAGCAGCCGACTGGCGGGCGATAACACCGGGGAGCTGTTTTTT. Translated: CASSRLAGDNTGELFF.